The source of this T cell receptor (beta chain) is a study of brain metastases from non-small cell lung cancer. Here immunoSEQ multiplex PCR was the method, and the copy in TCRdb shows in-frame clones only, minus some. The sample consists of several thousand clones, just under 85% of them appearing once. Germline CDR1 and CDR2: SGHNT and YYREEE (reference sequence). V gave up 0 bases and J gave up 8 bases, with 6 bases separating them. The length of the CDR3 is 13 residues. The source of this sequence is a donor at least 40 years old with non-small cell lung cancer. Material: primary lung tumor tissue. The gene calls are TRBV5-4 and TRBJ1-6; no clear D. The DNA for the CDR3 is TGTGCCAGCAGCTTGGCTCAGGATTCACCCCTCCACTTT. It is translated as CASSLAQDSPLHF.